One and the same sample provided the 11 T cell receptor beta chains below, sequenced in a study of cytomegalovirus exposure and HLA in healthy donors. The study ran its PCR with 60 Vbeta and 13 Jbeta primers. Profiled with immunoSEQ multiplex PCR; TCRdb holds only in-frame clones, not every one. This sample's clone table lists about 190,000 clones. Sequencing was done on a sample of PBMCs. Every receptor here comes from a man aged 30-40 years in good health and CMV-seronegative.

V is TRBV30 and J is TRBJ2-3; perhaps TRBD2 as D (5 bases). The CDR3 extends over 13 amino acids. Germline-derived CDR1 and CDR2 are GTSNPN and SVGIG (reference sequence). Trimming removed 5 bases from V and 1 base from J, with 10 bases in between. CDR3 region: CAWGPGGTDTQYF. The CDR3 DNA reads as TGTGCCTGGGGTCCCGGGGGCACAGATACGCAGTATTTT.

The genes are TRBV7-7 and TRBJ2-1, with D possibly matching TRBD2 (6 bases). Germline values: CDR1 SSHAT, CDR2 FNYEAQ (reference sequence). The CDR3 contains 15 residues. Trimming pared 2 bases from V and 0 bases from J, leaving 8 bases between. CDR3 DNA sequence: TGTGCCAGCAGCTTAAGCGGGCTCTCCTACAATGAGCAGTTCTTC. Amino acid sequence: CASSLSGLSYNEQFF. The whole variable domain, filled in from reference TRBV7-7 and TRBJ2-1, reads GAGVSQSPRYKVTKRGQDVTLRCDPISSHATLYWYQQALGQGPEFLTYFNYEAQPDKSGLPSDRFSAERPEGSISTLTIQRTEQRDSAMYRCASSLSGLSYNEQFFGPGTRLTVL.

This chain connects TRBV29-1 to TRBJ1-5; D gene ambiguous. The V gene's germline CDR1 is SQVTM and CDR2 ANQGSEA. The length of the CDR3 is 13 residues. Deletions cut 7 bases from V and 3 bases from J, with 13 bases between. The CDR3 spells CSASGGLNQPQHF. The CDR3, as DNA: TGCAGCGCATCGGGAGGGCTCAATCAGCCCCAGCATTTT. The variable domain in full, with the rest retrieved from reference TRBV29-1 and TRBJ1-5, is SAVISQKPSRDICQRGTSLTIQCQVDSQVTMMFWYRQQPGQSLTLIATANQGSEATYESGFVIDKFPISRPNLTFSTLTVSNMSPEDSSIYLCSASGGLNQPQHFGDGTRLSIL.

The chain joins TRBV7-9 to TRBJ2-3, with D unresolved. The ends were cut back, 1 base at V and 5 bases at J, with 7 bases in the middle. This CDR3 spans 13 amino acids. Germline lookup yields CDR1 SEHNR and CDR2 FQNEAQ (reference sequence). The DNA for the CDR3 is TGTGCCAGCAGCTTAGTGGGCAGAGATACGCAGTATTTT. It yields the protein CASSLVGRDTQYF.

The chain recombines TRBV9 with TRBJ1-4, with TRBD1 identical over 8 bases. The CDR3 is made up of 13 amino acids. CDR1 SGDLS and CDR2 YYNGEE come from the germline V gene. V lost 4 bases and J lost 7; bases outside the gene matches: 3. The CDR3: CASSFTGGEKLFF. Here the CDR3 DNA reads TGTGCCAGCAGCTTTACAGGGGGTGAAAAACTGTTTTTT. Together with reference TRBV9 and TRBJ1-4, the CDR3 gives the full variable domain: DSGVTQTPKHLITATGQRVTLRCSPRSGDLSVYWYQQSLDQGLQFLIQYYNGEERAKGNILERFSAQQFPDLHSELNLSSLELGDSALYFCASSFTGGEKLFFGSGTQLSVL.

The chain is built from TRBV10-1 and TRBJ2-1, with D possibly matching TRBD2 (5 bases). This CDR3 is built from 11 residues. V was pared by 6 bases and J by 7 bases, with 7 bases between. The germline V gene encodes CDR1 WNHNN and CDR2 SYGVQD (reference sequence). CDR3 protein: CASRGDNEQFF. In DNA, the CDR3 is TGCGCCAGCAGGGGAGATAATGAGCAGTTCTTC.

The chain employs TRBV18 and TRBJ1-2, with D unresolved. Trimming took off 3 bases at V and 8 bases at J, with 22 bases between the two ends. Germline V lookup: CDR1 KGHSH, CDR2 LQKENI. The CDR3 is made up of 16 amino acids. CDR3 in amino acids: CASSPYPPGTGVGYTF. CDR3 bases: TGTGCCAGCTCACCGTACCCCCCCGGTACGGGAGTAGGCTACACCTTC.

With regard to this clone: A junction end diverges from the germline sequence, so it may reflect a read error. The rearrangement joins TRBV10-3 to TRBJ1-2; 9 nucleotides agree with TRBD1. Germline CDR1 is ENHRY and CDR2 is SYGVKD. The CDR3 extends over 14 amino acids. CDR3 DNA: TGCCCCGGCCGGATAAGACAGGGGGTAACTGGCTACACCTTC. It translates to CPGRIRQGVTGYTF.

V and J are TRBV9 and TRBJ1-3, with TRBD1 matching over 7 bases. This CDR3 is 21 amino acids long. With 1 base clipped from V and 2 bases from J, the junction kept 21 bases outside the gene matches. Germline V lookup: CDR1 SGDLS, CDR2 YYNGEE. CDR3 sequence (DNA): TGTGCCAGCAGCGTATACAGGGACAGCCCTTCGCGGGGTAACCCTGGAAACACCATATATTTT. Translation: CASSVYRDSPSRGNPGNTIYF.

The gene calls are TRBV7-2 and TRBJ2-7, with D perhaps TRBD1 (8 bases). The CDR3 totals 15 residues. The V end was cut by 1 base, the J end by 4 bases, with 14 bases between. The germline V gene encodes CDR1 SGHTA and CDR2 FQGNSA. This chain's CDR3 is CASSLGGGTGYEQYF. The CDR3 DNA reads TGTGCCAGCAGCTTAGGGGGAGGGACAGGTTACGAGCAGTACTTC.

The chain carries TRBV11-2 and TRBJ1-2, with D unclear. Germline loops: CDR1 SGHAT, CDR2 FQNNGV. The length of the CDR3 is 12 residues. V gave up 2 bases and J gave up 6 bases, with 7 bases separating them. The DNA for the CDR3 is TGTGCCAGCAGCTTAAATGGCAATGGCTACACCTTC. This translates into CASSLNGNGYTF.